This is a list of T cell receptor beta chains from one sample in a study of CD8 T cells in Susac syndrome. TCRdb itself ran the immunoSEQ multiplex PCR reads through MiXCR, one entry per CDR3 protein. This table holds 150,000 to 200,000 distinct CDR3 sequences, approximately 93% found once. The sequencing input was CD4+ T cells from PBMCs. Receptors were obtained from a human donor with multiple sclerosis. Each CDR3 is given with its conserved first and last residue. D genes are given only for firm matches. For some rows the clone size is stated as once, few or many, or as a class when expanded; others skip it.

D gene	clone size	V gene	J gene	CDR3 DNA	CDR3 protein
TRBD2	once	TRBV29-1	TRBJ2-3	TGCAGTGCCGGGGGACTAGCGGGAGATACGCAGTATTTT	CSAGGLAGDTQYF
TRBD2	NA	TRBV18	TRBJ2-7	TGTGCCAGCTCACGTGGACTAGCGGGATTCTTCGAGCAGTACTTC	CASSRGLAGFFEQYF
NA	NA	TRBV20-1	TRBJ2-2	TGCAGTGCTAGAGATAGCGGACCCACCGGGGAGCTGTTTTTT	CSARDSGPTGELFF
TRBD1	once	TRBV20-1	TRBJ2-7	TGCAGTGCCCCCCGACAGGGGACCTACGAGCAGTACTTC	CSAPRQGTYEQYF
NA	NA	TRBV12-3/TRBV12-4	TRBJ2-5	TGTGCCAGCAGTTTACTCCCAGAGACCCAGTACTTC	CASSLLPETQYF
TRBD2	NA	TRBV9	TRBJ2-2	TGTGCCAGCAGCATCGGGACTAGCGGGAGTACCGGGGAGCTGTTTTTT	CASSIGTSGSTGELFF
TRBD2	NA	TRBV20-1	TRBJ2-2	TGCAGTGCTAGAGATGGGGTAGCGGGAGGCACCGGGGAGCTGTTTTTT	CSARDGVAGGTGELFF
TRBD2	NA	TRBV20-1	TRBJ2-7	TGCAGTGCAATAGCGGGAGGATCTCTCTACGAGCAGTACTTC	CSAIAGGSLYEQYF
NA	NA	TRBV20-1	TRBJ1-5	TGCAGTGCTAGGGAAAACGTAGGCACACGGCCCCAGCATTTT	CSARENVGTRPQHF
NA	NA	TRBV15	TRBJ2-5	TGTGCCACCAGCAGAGATCGGCAGGGATCCGGGACCCAGTACTTC	CATSRDRQGSGTQYF
NA	NA	TRBV27	TRBJ2-7	TGTGCCAGCAGCACGAATAACGTCTACGAGCAGTACTTC	CASSTNNVYEQYF
NA	NA	TRBV5-4	TRBJ2-2	TGTGCCAGCAGCTTGGCCTTTGGGGCTGGCGTGGGCGGGGAGCTGTTTTTT	CASSLAFGAGVGGELFF
NA	NA	TRBV29-1	TRBJ1-1	TGCAGCGTCTCGCATCAGGGCACTGAAGCTTTCTTT	CSVSHQGTEAFF
TRBD2	NA	TRBV25-1	TRBJ2-7	TGTGCCAGCAGTGACGGGACTAGCGGCGGAGAGCAGTACTTC	CASSDGTSGGEQYF
NA	NA	TRBV20-1	TRBJ1-2	TGCAGTGCTCTCCACCCTAACTATGGCTACACCTTC	CSALHPNYGYTF
NA	NA	TRBV9	TRBJ1-2	TGTGCCAGCAGCGCGGACCAGGGTTACTATGGCTACACCTTC	CASSADQGYYGYTF
NA	NA	TRBV27	TRBJ2-2	TGTGCCAGCACCTCCGGCGGGGAGCTGTTTTTT	CASTSGGELFF
NA	NA	TRBV4-2	TRBJ1-1	TGTGCCAGCAGCCAAGATACCTTAGGGGGGAACACTGAAGCTTTCTTT	CASSQDTLGGNTEAFF
TRBD2	NA	TRBV6-5	TRBJ2-7	TGTGCCAGCAGTTACTCAGCGGGGGACGAGCAGTACTTC	CASSYSAGDEQYF
TRBD1	NA	TRBV7-9	TRBJ2-7	TGTGCCAGCAGCCCGAATCCGACAGGGCCCTTATCCTACGAGCAGTACTTC	CASSPNPTGPLSYEQYF
NA	NA	TRBV6-1	TRBJ1-1	TGTGCCAGCAGTGAAACGGATAGGGGTTCGGCGGAAGCTTTCTTT	CASSETDRGSAEAFF
TRBD1	once	TRBV12-3/TRBV12-4	TRBJ2-6	TGTGCCAGCAGTCGGACAGGCAACGGGGCCAACGTCCTGACTTTC	CASSRTGNGANVLTF
NA	NA	TRBV29-1	TRBJ2-2	TGCAGCGTTTGGGACACCGGGGAGCTGTTTTTT	CSVWDTGELFF
TRBD2	NA	TRBV20-1	TRBJ2-4	TGCAGTGCCCGGACTAGCGGGAGGGTAAACATTCAGTACTTC	CSARTSGRVNIQYF
TRBD2	once	TRBV29-1	TRBJ2-3	TGCAGCACCCTCGCGGGGGCAGATACGCAGTATTTT	CSTLAGADTQYF